The rows below give T cell receptor beta chains drawn from one sample of a study of T cell responses to AZD1222 COVID-19 vaccine. Sequenced by immunoSEQ multiplex PCR; TCRdb stores in-frame clones only, minus some. This sample has 150,000 to 200,000 clones; around 92% occur once, and the top ten carry around 0.9%. This specimen consisted of peripheral blood, obtained on day 0 of AZD1222 vaccination. These receptors all stem from an adult in good health. Each CDR3 is given with its conserved first and last residue. The order of the fields is clone size, D gene, V gene, J gene, CDR3 protein, CDR3 DNA. A D gene is named only where the DNA matches it firmly. The size of a clone is reported for some rows only, either as once, few or many, or as a class for expanded clones.

size: once
D: NA
V: TRBV5-3
J: TRBJ2-7
CDR3: CARSLDWPKQDQNSYEQYF
DNA: TGTGCCAGAAGCTTGGATTGGCCGAAACAGGATCAGAATTCCTACGAGCAGTACTTC

size: NA
D: NA
V: TRBV10-2
J: TRBJ2-3
CDR3: CAITLGTSTDTQYF
DNA: TGCGCCATAACTTTGGGTACTAGCACAGATACGCAGTATTTT

size: NA
D: NA
V: TRBV11-3
J: TRBJ2-3
CDR3: CASSTGGADTQYF
DNA: TGTGCCAGCAGCACAGGGGGGGCAGATACGCAGTATTTT

size: once
D: TRBD2
V: TRBV5-6
J: TRBJ2-5
CDR3: CASSLGLATETQYF
DNA: TGTGCCAGCAGCCTTGGACTAGCTACTGAGACCCAGTACTTC

size: once
D: TRBD1
V: TRBV7-2
J: TRBJ1-2
CDR3: CASSFDREVYGYTF
DNA: TGTGCCAGCAGCTTTGACAGGGAGGTATATGGCTACACCTTC

size: NA
D: NA
V: TRBV5-4
J: TRBJ2-6
CDR3: CASSYGWGPNSGANVLTF
DNA: TGTGCCAGCAGCTACGGTTGGGGACCAAACTCTGGGGCCAACGTCCTGACTTTC

size: NA
D: NA
V: TRBV5-1
J: TRBJ2-5
CDR3: CASSSRVKQETQYF
DNA: TGCGCCAGCAGCTCCCGGGTCAAGCAAGAGACCCAGTACTTC

size: once
D: NA
V: TRBV6-2/TRBV6-3
J: TRBJ1-6
CDR3: CASSSGRTSSYNSPLHF
DNA: TGTGCCAGCAGTTCGGGACGCACGAGCTCCTATAATTCACCCCTCCACTTT

size: few
D: NA
V: TRBV2
J: TRBJ2-7
CDR3: CASSFSTGLYEQYF
DNA: TGTGCCAGCAGTTTCTCCACTGGGCTATACGAGCAGTACTTC

size: NA
D: NA
V: TRBV25-1
J: TRBJ2-1
CDR3: CASSHPLRNEQFF
DNA: TGTGCCAGCAGTCACCCCCTAAGGAATGAGCAGTTCTTC

size: NA
D: NA
V: TRBV6-4
J: TRBJ1-5
CDR3: CAYPRRAYQPQHF
DNA: TGTGCCTATCCCAGGAGAGCGTATCAGCCCCAGCATTTT

size: NA
D: NA
V: TRBV30
J: TRBJ2-7
CDR3: CAWSYGTEYEQYF
DNA: TGTGCCTGGAGTTATGGCACGGAATACGAGCAGTACTTC

size: NA
D: TRBD1
V: TRBV7-6
J: TRBJ2-4
CDR3: CASSPGGVFSAVKNIQYF
DNA: TGTGCCAGCAGCCCAGGGGGCGTATTTTCGGCAGTCAAAAACATTCAGTACTTC

size: NA
D: NA
V: TRBV11-2
J: TRBJ1-5
CDR3: CASSLEPNQPQHF
DNA: TGTGCCAGCAGCTTAGAACCCAATCAGCCCCAGCATTTT

size: NA
D: NA
V: TRBV9
J: TRBJ2-1
CDR3: CASSVVGADNEQFF
DNA: TGTGCCAGCAGCGTAGTGGGGGCCGACAATGAGCAGTTCTTC

size: NA
D: NA
V: TRBV5-1
J: TRBJ2-2
CDR3: CASTRATNTGELFF
DNA: TGCGCCAGCACACGAGCAACGAACACCGGGGAGCTGTTTTTT

size: NA
D: TRBD1
V: TRBV12-3/TRBV12-4
J: TRBJ1-1
CDR3: CASSSRTGLGAFF
DNA: TGTGCCAGCAGTTCTCGGACAGGGCTTGGAGCTTTCTTT